The present T cell receptor beta chain was sequenced within a study of blood T cell repertoires in COVID-19 (dated by TCRdb to 2019 to 2021). Notes on the research overall: Samples covering the acute and convalescent phases of COVID-19 were provided by collaborators in the United States, Italy and Spain. The material from the prospective study consisted of cDNA or gDNA derived from T cells, B-cell-depleted T cells, or PBMCs. Subjects who had been exposed to COVID-19, were actively infected with it, or had recovered from it provided the deeply sampled blood TCRbeta repertoires that made up the dataset. The repertoires were released in a freely available public database intended as a resource for research on the immune response to SARS-CoV-2. The samples were drawn from two sources: the first 160 participants of the ongoing ImmuneRACE study, and approximately 1,300 subjects contributed by 6 global collaborators. The sample metadata nearly always contained a de-identified subject ID, COVID-19 status, age in years and sex. Where HLA class I and class II types were available, the types were taken from metadata supplied by the sample provider, not from assay-based typing. What the research found in general, with its limitations: The amount of clinical and demographic metadata varied by source and participant and was provided uncurated.

There are 16 amino acids in the CDR3, from cysteine to phenylalanine inclusive. Here the CDR3 DNA is all that survives: 48 bases in frame from base 1. Reading the germline V gene gives CDR1 MDHEN and CDR2 SYDVKM. V was cut back by 1 base and J by 6 bases, leaving a gap of 16 bases between them. The immunoSEQ Assay, a bias-controlled multiplex PCR, was used to amplify TCRbeta CDR3 regions from genomic DNA. On the authors' methods: Nucleated cell counts per sample were estimated from amplification of reference gene primers within the assay. To quantify the absolute abundance of each unique TCRbeta CDR3 rearrangement, sequence reads were collapsed and filtered. For each sample, productive Simpson clonality was calculated as the square root of Simpson's diversity index across productive rearrangements. The immuneACCESS repertoire file appears here via TCRdb, limited to in-frame rearrangements. These files lack a portion of the clones; in checked studies, under half of the deficit traces to unresolved V genes, and the cause of the others is not known. That table furnishes V, J and clone size, whereas the DNA furnished D and trimming. The sample contains some 220,000 clones, about 83% of them found a single time. Of the sample, 1.3% falls within the top ten clones.

At one collaborating source in Seattle, patients were enrolled during active infection and were followed longitudinally through the course of disease. Each collaborating institution followed its own protocols to collect whole blood in K2EDTA tubes. For TCRbeta analysis, collaborators shipped samples as frozen whole blood, isolated PBMCs, or DNA extracted from either of those sample types. This clone was counted ten times or more. Its antigen remains undetermined. It has no much larger one-base neighbor in the sample; base qualities were not kept. The sequenced sample was peripheral blood. The V and J genes are TRBV28 and TRBJ1-5; the D gene identity is not certain. The sequence was obtained from a woman younger than 45 with COVID-19, enrolled during active disease. CDR3 region: CASSLYMMRGSQPQHF. The bases read TGTGCCAGCAGTTTATACATGATGCGGGGAAGTCAGCCCCAGCATTTT.